The rows below give T cell receptor beta chains drawn from one sample of a study of beta chain features in type 1 diabetes. Generated by immunoSEQ multiplex PCR, the TCRdb table keeps only in-frame clones and is missing some. The table has 250,000 to 300,000 clones, around 7.8% seen once. Sample: central memory CD4+ T cells from blood. These receptors came from a woman in her late teens or twenties in good health. CDR3s include the opening cysteine and the closing phenylalanine or tryptophan. Each record gives: clone size, J gene, V gene, CDR3 protein. Clone sizes are given selectively: once, few, many, or a class where the clone is expanded.

size: -
J: TRBJ2-5
V: TRBV11-2
CDR3: CASSLSGAWETQYF

size: -
J: TRBJ1-5
V: TRBV5-1
CDR3: CASSSDRDQPQHF

size: few
J: TRBJ2-7
V: TRBV19
CDR3: CASSIRRGLAGVEQYF

size: -
J: TRBJ2-5
V: TRBV5-4
CDR3: CASSLTGGETQYF

size: -
J: TRBJ2-4
V: TRBV28
CDR3: CASSLKPGNLLAKNIQYF

size: many
J: TRBJ1-5
V: TRBV2
CDR3: CASSEGLWDGDQPQHF

size: -
J: TRBJ2-5
V: TRBV15
CDR3: CATSRAPGETQYF

size: few
J: TRBJ1-6
V: TRBV28
CDR3: CASSSPTGGSYNSPLHF

size: -
J: TRBJ1-2
V: TRBV6-5
CDR3: CASRPWGFGYTF

size: -
J: TRBJ1-2
V: TRBV25-1
CDR3: CASSAQGRSGYTF

size: few
J: TRBJ2-7
V: TRBV7-9
CDR3: CASSLATGSRYEQYF

size: -
J: TRBJ2-1
V: TRBV7-9
CDR3: CASRGLSRDEQFF

size: -
J: TRBJ1-5
V: TRBV7-9
CDR3: CASSSTKDRKNQPQHF

size: -
J: TRBJ2-3
V: TRBV5-6
CDR3: CASSSLDRDRDGDTQYF

size: -
J: TRBJ2-1
V: TRBV7-2
CDR3: CASSLPAGRAHNYNEQFF

size: -
J: TRBJ2-7
V: TRBV11-3
CDR3: CASSPTVGEQYF

size: -
J: TRBJ2-2
V: TRBV5-4
CDR3: CASSSGQGVLTGELFF

size: -
J: TRBJ2-1
V: TRBV19
CDR3: CASSTHMGNSYNEQFF

size: few
J: TRBJ1-5
V: TRBV29-1
CDR3: CIQFADNQPQHF

size: -
J: TRBJ1-1
V: TRBV2
CDR3: CASSDRGFDLAFF

size: once
J: TRBJ2-7
V: TRBV2
CDR3: CASRAGLLMGLEQYF

size: -
J: TRBJ1-6
V: TRBV5-4
CDR3: CASSFRGEGSPLHF

size: -
J: TRBJ2-3
V: TRBV5-6
CDR3: CASSLSLHTQYF

size: few
J: TRBJ2-7
V: TRBV5-1
CDR3: CASSPETFPYEQYF

size: few
J: TRBJ1-5
V: TRBV7-2
CDR3: CASSFQQGGNQPQHF

size: -
J: TRBJ1-5
V: TRBV10-3
CDR3: CAIRDGAYSNQPQHF

size: many
J: TRBJ2-1
V: TRBV7-9
CDR3: CASSLSSASSDEQFF

size: -
J: TRBJ2-1
V: TRBV2
CDR3: CASSVGEQFF

size: -
J: TRBJ2-1
V: TRBV30
CDR3: CAWSAPNEQFF

size: few
J: TRBJ1-1
V: TRBV4-1
CDR3: CASSQVWNTEAFF

size: -
J: TRBJ1-5
V: TRBV6-4
CDR3: CASSDSLNQPQHF

size: -
J: TRBJ1-2
V: TRBV6-1
CDR3: CASSRHLGQAYGYTF

size: many
J: TRBJ1-1
V: TRBV14
CDR3: CASSQGGNTEAFF

size: few
J: TRBJ2-1
V: TRBV10-3
CDR3: CAISVVSYNEQFF

size: -
J: TRBJ1-1
V: TRBV7-2
CDR3: CASSPRSLDTEAFF

size: many
J: TRBJ1-2
V: TRBV4-3
CDR3: CASSQVRGNYGYTF

size: few
J: TRBJ2-2
V: TRBV28
CDR3: CASSSPGENTGELFF

size: many
J: TRBJ2-5
V: TRBV10-3
CDR3: CAISAQQETQYF

size: -
J: TRBJ1-1
V: TRBV30
CDR3: CAWSPGTPNTEAFF

size: -
J: TRBJ2-1
V: TRBV9
CDR3: CASSAAGSPLLYNEQFF

size: -
J: TRBJ1-1
V: TRBV5-4
CDR3: CASSLASMNTEAFF

size: -
J: TRBJ2-4
V: TRBV10-3
CDR3: CAISETDTVGNIQYF

size: -
J: TRBJ2-1
V: TRBV5-6
CDR3: CASSSQWNEQFF

size: -
J: TRBJ1-5
V: TRBV6-5
CDR3: CASSYDGRDQPQHF

size: few
J: TRBJ2-2
V: TRBV9
CDR3: CASSAAYPRTTGELFF

size: -
J: TRBJ1-2
V: TRBV5-4
CDR3: CASSPKGVDYGYTF